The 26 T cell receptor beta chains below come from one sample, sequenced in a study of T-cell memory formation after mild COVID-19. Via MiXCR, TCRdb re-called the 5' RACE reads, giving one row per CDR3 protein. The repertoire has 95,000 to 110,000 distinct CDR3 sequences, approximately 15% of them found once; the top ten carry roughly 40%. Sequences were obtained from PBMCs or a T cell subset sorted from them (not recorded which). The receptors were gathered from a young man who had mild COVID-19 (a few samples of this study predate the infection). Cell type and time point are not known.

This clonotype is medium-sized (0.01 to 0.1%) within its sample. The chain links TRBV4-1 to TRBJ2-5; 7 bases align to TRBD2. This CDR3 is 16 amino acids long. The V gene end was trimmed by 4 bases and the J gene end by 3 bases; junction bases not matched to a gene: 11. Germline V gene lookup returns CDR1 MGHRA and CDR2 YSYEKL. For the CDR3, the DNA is TGCGCCAGCAGCCCCTCCCCGGGAGGAAAAAAAGAGACCCAGTACTTC. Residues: CASSPSPGGKKETQYF.

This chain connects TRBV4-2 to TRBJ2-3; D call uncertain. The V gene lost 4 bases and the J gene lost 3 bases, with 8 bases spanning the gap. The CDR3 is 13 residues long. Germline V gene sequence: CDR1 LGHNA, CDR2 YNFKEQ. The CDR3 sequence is CASSPMPTDTQYF. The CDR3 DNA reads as TGTGCCAGCAGCCCAATGCCGACAGATACGCAGTATTTT.

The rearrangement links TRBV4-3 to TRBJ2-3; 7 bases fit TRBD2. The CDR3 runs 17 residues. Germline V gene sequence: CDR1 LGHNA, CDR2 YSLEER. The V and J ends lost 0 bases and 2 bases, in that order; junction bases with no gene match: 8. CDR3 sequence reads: CASSQDWASGITDTQYF. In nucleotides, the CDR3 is TGCGCCAGCAGCCAAGATTGGGCTAGCGGTATCACAGATACGCAGTATTTT.

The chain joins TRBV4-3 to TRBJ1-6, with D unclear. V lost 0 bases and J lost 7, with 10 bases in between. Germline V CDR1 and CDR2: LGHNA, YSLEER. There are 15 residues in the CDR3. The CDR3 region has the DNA TGCGCCAGCAGCCAAGATCCAGGCGCCAATTCACCCCTCCACTTT. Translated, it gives CASSQDPGANSPLHF.

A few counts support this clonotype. The CDR3 sequence: CASSYSPGFGRADTQYF. The CDR3 DNA reads as TGTGCCAGCAGTTACTCTCCAGGCTTTGGTCGCGCAGATACGCAGTATTTT. The gene calls are TRBV6-6 and TRBJ2-3; D uncertain. V lost 0 bases, J lost 4 bases, and 17 bases lay in between. Per the germline V gene, CDR1 is MNHNY and CDR2 is SVGAGI (reference sequence). The CDR3 has 17 residues.

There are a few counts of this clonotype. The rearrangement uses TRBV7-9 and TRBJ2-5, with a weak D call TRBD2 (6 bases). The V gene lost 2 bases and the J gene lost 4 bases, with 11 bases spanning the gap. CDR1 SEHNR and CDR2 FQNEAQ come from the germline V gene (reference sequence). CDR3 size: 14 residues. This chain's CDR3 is CASSLSGGRETQYF. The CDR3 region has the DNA TGTGCCAGCAGCTTATCCGGGGGTAGAGAGACCCAGTACTTC.

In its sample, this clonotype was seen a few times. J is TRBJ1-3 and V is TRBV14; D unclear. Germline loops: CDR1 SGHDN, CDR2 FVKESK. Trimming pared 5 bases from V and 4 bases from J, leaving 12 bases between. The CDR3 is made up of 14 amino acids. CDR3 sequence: CASSISGGGNTIYF. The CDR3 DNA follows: TGTGCCAGCAGCATCTCGGGTGGCGGAAACACCATATATTTT.

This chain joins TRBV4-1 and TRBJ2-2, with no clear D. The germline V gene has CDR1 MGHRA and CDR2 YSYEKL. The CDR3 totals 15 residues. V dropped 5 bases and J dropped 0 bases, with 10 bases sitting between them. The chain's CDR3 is CASSIGVTNTGELFF. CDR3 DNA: TGCGCCAGCAGCATTGGCGTAACGAACACCGGGGAGCTGTTTTTT.

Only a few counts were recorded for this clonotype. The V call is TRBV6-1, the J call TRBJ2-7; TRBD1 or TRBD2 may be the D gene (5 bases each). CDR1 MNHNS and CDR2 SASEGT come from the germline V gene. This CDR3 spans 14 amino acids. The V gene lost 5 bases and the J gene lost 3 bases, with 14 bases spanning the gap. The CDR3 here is CASSSGPRDYEQYV. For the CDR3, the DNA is TGTGCCAGCAGTTCGGGACCCCGGGACTACGAGCAGTACGTC.

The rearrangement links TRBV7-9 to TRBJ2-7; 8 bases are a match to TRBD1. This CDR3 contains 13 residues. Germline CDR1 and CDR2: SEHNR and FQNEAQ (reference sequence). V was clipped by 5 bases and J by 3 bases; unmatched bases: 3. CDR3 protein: CASSTQGVYEQYV. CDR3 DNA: TGTGCCAGCAGCACACAGGGGGTCTACGAGCAGTACGTC.

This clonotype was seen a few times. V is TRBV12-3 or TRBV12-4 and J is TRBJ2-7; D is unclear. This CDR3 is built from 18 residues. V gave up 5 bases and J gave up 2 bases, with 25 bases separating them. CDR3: CASSPRAPRIQGPYEQYF. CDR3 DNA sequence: TGTGCCAGCAGTCCAAGGGCCCCGAGGATCCAAGGACCCTACGAGCAGTACTTC.

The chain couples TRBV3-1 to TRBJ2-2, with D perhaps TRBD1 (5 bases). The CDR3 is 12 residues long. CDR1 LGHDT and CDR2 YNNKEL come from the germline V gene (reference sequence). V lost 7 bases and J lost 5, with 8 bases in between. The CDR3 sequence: CASKTVTGELFF. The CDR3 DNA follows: TGTGCCAGCAAGACAGTTACCGGGGAGCTGTTTTTT.

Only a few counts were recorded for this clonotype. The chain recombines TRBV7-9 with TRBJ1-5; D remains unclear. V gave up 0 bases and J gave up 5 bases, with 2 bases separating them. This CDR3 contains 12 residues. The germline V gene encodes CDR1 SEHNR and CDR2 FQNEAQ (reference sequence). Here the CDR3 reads CASSLAHQPQHF. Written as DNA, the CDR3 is TGTGCCAGCAGCTTAGCTCATCAGCCCCAGCATTTT.

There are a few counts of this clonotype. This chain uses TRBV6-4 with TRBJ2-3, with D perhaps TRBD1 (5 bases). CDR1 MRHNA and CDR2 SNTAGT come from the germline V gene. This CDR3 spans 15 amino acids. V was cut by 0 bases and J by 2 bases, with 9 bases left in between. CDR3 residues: CASSDSGRATDTQYF. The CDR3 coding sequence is TGTGCCAGCAGTGACTCTGGCAGGGCCACAGATACGCAGTATTTT.

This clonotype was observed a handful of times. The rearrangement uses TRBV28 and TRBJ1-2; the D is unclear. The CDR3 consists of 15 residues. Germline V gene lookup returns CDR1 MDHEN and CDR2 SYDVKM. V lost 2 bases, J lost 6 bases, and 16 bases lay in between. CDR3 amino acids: CASSLRNPLSDGYTF. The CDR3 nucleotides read TGTGCCAGCAGTTTACGCAACCCACTATCGGATGGCTACACCTTC.

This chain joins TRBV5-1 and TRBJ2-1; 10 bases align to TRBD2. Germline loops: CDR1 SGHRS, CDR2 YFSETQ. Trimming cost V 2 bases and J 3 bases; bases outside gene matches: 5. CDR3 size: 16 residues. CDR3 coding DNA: TGCGCCAGCAGCTTAAGACCTAGCGGGGGCTACAATGAGCAGTTCTTC. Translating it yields CASSLRPSGGYNEQFF.

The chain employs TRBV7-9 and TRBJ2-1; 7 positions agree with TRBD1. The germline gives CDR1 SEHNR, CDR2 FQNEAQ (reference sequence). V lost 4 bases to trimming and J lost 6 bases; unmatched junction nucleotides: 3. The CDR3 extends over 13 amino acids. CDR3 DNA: TGTGCCAGCAGCTCCGGGACAGCCAATGAGCAGTTCTTC. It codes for CASSSGTANEQFF.

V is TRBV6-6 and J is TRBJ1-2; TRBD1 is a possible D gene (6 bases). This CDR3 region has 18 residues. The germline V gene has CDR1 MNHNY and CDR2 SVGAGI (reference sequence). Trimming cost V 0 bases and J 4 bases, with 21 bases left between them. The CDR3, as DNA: TGTGCCAGCAGTTACTCGCCCAACAACAGGGTCACTATCTATGGCTACACCTTC. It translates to CASSYSPNNRVTIYGYTF.

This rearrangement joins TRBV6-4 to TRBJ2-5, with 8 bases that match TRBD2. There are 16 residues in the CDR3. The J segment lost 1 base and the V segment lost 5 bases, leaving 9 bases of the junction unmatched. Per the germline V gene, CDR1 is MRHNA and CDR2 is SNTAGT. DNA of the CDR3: TGTGCCAGCAGTCCCCTAACGGGGGGGATCCAAGAGACCCAGTACTTC. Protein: CASSPLTGGIQETQYF.

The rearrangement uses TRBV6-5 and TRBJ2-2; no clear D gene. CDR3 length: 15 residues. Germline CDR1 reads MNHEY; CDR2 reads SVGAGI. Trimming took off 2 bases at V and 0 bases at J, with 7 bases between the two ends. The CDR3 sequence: CASSYELTNTGELFF. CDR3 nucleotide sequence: TGTGCCAGCAGTTACGAACTCACGAACACCGGGGAGCTGTTTTTT.

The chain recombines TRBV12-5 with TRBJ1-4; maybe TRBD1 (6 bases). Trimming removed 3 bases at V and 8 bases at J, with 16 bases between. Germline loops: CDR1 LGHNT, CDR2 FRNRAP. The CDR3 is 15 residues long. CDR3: CASGFTTGQGEKLFF. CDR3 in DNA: TGTGCTAGTGGTTTCACGACAGGTCAGGGGGAAAAACTGTTTTTT.

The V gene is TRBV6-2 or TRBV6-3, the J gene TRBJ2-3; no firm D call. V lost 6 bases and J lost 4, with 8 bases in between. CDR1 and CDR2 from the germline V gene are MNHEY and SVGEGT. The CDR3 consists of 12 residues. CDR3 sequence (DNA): TGTGCCAGCAGATCGACCGCAGATACGCAGTATTTT. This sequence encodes CASRSTADTQYF.

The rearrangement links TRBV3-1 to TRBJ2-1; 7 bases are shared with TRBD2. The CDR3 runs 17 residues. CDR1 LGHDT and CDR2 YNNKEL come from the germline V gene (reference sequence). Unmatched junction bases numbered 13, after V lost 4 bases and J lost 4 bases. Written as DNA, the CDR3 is TGTGCCAGCAGCCCTAGAGCAGCTGGGGAGGGTTACAATGAGCAGTTCTTC. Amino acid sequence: CASSPRAAGEGYNEQFF.

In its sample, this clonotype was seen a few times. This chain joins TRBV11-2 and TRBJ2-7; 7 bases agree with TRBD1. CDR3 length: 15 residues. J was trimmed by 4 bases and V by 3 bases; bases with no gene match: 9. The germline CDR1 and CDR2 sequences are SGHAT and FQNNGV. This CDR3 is CASSFGRQGLYEQYV. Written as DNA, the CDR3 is TGTGCCAGCAGCTTCGGTCGACAGGGCCTATACGAGCAGTACGTC.

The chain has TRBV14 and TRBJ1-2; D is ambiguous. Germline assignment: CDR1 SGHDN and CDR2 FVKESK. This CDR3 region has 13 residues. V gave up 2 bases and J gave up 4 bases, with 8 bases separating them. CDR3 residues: CASSQLFSYGYTF. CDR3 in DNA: TGTGCCAGCAGCCAACTTTTTAGCTATGGCTACACCTTC. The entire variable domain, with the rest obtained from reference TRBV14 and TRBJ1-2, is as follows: EAGVTQFPSHSVIEKGQTVTLRCDPISGHDNLYWYRRVMGKEIKFLLHFVKESKQDESGMPNNRFLAERTGGTYSTLKVQPAELEDSGVYFCASSQLFSYGYTFGSGTRLTVV.

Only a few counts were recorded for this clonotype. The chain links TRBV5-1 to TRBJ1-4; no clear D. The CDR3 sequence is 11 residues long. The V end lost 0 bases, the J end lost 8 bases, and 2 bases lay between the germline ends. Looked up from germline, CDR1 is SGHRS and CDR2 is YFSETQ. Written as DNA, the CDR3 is TGCGCCAGCAGCTTGGACGAAAAACTGTTTTTT. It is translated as CASSLDEKLFF.